The 8 T cell receptor beta chains reported below all come from one sample, sequenced in a study of T-cell memory formation after mild COVID-19. TCRdb re-called the 5' RACE reads with MiXCR, one entry per CDR3 protein. The sample carries hundreds of thousands of distinct CDR3 sequences, roughly 15% recorded once. Sequencing was done on a sample of PBMCs or a T cell subset sorted from them (not recorded which). Receptors originate from a man between 18 and 29 years old who had mild COVID-19 (a few samples of this study predate the infection). Cell type and time point are not known.

This clonotype appeared a few times. The CDR3 DNA sequence: TGCGCCAGCAGCAACACCCACGGGTTTTGGTCCGGGGAGCTGTTTTTT. Amino acids: CASSNTHGFWSGELFF. J is TRBJ2-2 and V is TRBV5-1; D not resolved. Trimming stripped 4 bases from V and 6 bases from J, with 19 bases between. This CDR3 comprises 16 residues. Per germline, CDR1 SGHRS and CDR2 YFSETQ.

This clonotype has at least ten counts. V usage is TRBV6-5 and J usage is TRBJ2-5, with 8 positions matching TRBD1. V lost 6 bases to trimming and J lost 2 bases; unmatched junction nucleotides: 2. There are 13 residues in the CDR3. Germline V CDR1 and CDR2: MNHEY, SVGAGI. The CDR3 nucleotides are TGTGCCAGCAGCGGGACAGGACAAGAGACCCAGTACTTC. Its translation is CASSGTGQETQYF.

This clonotype was seen at least ten times. The chain is built from TRBV20-1 and TRBJ2-3; possibly TRBD1 or TRBD2 for D (5 bases each). V dropped 5 bases and J dropped 9 bases, with 15 bases sitting between them. Per germline, CDR1 DFQATT and CDR2 SNEGSKA (reference sequence). CDR3 size: 12 residues. CDR3 in DNA: TGCAGTGCTGGACCCTCCTGGGGGACGCAGTATTTT. Its protein is CSAGPSWGTQYF.

V is TRBV5-1 and J is TRBJ2-2; D remains ambiguous. V lost 0 bases, J lost 7 bases, and 7 bases lay in between. Germline V gene data show CDR1 as SGHRS and CDR2 as YFSETQ. The CDR3 loop spans 13 amino acids. The CDR3 loop reads CASSLEVNGELFF. In DNA form, the CDR3 reads TGCGCCAGCAGCTTGGAGGTTAACGGGGAGCTGTTTTTT.

This chain connects TRBV7-2 to TRBJ1-6, with 7 bases lining up with TRBD1. The CDR3 length is 12 residues. V shed 5 bases, J shed 14 bases, and the junction held 6 bases outside the gene matches. CDR1 is SGHTA and CDR2 is FQGNSA in the germline V gene. The CDR3 loop reads CASSPTGYTLHF. The DNA of the CDR3 is TGTGCCAGCAGCCCGACAGGGTACACCCTCCACTTT.

The sample holds a few counts of this clonotype. The J gene is TRBJ2-1, the V gene TRBV7-2; D is uncertain. Germline-derived CDR1 and CDR2 are SGHTA and FQGNSA. The CDR3 spans 15 residues. V was trimmed by 2 bases and J by 3 bases, leaving 11 bases between them. This CDR3 reads CASSLLGGRYNEQFF. The CDR3, as DNA: TGTGCCAGCAGCTTACTAGGCGGACGCTACAATGAGCAGTTCTTC. The whole variable domain, remainder taken from reference TRBV7-2 and TRBJ2-1, is GAGVSQSPSNKVTEKGKDVELRCDPISGHTALYWYRQSLGQGLEFLIYFQGNSAPDKSGLPSDRFSAERTGGSVSTLTIQRTQQEDSAVYLCASSLLGGRYNEQFFGPGTRLTVL.

V gene TRBV7-2 combines with J gene TRBJ1-3; no firm D call. The CDR3 is made up of 16 amino acids. The germline V gene encodes CDR1 SGHTA and CDR2 FQGNSA. Trimming left V 2 bases short and J 3 bases short, with 14 bases between. As DNA, the CDR3 is TGTGCCAGCAGCTTATCGGGCCCTTTTATTGGAAACACCATATATTTT. Translated, it gives CASSLSGPFIGNTIYF.

Many counts were recorded for this clonotype. This chain uses TRBV10-3 with TRBJ2-5; 11 nucleotides match TRBD2. Germline CDR1 is ENHRY and CDR2 is SYGVKD. There are 16 residues in the CDR3. The trim removed 8 bases at V and 5 bases at J, leaving 13 bases unmatched. CDR3 amino acids: CAIPPRLAGQRETQYF. As DNA, the CDR3 is TGTGCCATCCCCCCCAGACTAGCGGGGCAGCGGGAGACCCAGTACTTC.